This T cell receptor beta chain was recovered during a study of cytomegalovirus exposure and HLA in healthy donors. The PCR employed 60 Vbeta primers together with 13 Jbeta primers. Clones were sequenced by immunoSEQ multiplex PCR, and TCRdb holds only the in-frame ones, with some missing. The sample records 110,000 or so clones, about 78% being singletons. From germline, CDR1 is MNHNS and CDR2 SASEGT. Trimming at V came to 6 bases and at J to 2 bases, leaving 3 bases not matched to a gene. The CDR3 is made up of 14 amino acids. V gene TRBV6-1 combines with J gene TRBJ1-5; 8 positions agree with TRBD1. The receptor was derived from a woman in her twenties or thirties in good health and CMV-seropositive. The sequenced sample consisted of PBMCs. The CDR3 reads CASRTGVGNQPQHF. In DNA form, the CDR3 reads TGTGCCAGCAGGACAGGGGTAGGCAATCAGCCCCAGCATTTT.